Included here is one T cell receptor beta chain sequence, with context. Per the study methods: Estimation of nucleated cell counts relied on the amplification of reference gene primers. Assay: immunoSEQ multiplex PCR; the TCRdb copy retains only in-frame clones and omits some. The DNA gave D and trimming, while V, J and clone size come from that table. The sample has a few hundred thousand clones, about 89% seen once. The sample belongs to a study of blood T cell repertoires in COVID-19. Study summary: Sites in the United States, Italy and Spain provided acute and convalescent COVID-19 samples. From T cells, B-cell-depleted T cells, or PBMCs came the material, which was cDNA or gDNA.

The CDR3 totals 16 residues. After removal of 2 bases from V and 1 base from J, the junction contained 6 bases not matched to a gene. The germline gives CDR1 SNHLY, CDR2 FYNNEI. The specimen was peripheral blood. This chain joins TRBV2 and TRBJ2-3, with TRBD2 identical over 7 bases. This sequence was found in a woman aged 50 to 60 who had recovered from COVID-19. The CDR3 DNA reads TGTGCCAGCAGTGAACCGTGGGGGGGAGGCACAGATACGCAGTATTTT. Protein product: CASSEPWGGGTDTQYF.